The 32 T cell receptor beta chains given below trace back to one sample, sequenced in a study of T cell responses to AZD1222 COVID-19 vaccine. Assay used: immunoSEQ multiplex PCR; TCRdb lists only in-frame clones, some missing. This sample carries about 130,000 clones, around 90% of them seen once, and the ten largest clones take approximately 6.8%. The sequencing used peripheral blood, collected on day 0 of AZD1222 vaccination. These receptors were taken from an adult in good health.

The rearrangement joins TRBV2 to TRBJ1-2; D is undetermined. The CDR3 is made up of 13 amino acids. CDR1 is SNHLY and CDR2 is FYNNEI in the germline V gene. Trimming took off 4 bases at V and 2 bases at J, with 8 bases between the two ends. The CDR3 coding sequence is TGTGCCAGCAGTGGAAAAGGGAACTATGGCTACACCTTC. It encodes CASSGKGNYGYTF.

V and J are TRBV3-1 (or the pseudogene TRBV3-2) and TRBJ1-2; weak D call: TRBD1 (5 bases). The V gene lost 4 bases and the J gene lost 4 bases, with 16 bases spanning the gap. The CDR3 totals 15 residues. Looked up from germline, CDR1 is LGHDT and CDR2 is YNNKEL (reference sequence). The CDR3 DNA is TGTGCCAGCAGCCTTACTCTTGGGGGGGTCTATGGCTACACCTTC. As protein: CASSLTLGGVYGYTF.

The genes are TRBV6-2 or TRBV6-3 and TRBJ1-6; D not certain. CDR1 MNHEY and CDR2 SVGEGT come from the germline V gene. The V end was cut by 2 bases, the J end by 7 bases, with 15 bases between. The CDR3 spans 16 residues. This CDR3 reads CASSYRETRLNSPLHF. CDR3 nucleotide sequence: TGTGCCAGCAGTTACAGGGAGACGCGTCTGAATTCACCCCTCCACTTT.

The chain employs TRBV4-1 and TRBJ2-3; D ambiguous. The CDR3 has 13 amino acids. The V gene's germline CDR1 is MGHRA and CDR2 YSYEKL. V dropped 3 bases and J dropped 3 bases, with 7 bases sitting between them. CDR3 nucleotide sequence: TGCGCCAGCAGCCAGGGAAGGACAGATACGCAGTATTTT. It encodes CASSQGRTDTQYF.

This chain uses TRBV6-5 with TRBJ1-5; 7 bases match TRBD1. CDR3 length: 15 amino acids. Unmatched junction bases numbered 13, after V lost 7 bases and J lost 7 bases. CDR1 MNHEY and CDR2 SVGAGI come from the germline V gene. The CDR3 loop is CASTRQGDDMQPQHF. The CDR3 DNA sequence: TGTGCCAGCACCCGACAGGGAGACGATATGCAGCCCCAGCATTTT.

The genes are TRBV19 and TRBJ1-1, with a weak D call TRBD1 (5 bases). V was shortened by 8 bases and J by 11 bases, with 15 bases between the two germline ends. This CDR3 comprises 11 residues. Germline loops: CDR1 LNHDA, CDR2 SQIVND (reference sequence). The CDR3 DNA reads TGTGCCAGTTCCTCCGGGGCCGGGGCTTTCTTT. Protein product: CASSSGAGAFF.

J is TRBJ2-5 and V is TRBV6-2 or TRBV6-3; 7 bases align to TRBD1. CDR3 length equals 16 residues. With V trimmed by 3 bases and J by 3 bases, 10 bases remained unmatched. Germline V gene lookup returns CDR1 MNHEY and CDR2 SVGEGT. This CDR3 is CASSYPPTGLKETQYF. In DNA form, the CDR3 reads TGTGCCAGCAGTTATCCGCCGACAGGGCTAAAAGAGACCCAGTACTTC.

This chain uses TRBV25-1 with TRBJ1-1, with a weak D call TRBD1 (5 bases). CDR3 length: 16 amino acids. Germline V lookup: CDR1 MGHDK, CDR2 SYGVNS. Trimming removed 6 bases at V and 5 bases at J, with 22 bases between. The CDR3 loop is CASRKSGGRGVTEAFF. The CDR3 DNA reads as TGTGCCAGCAGAAAAAGCGGGGGTCGGGGAGTTACTGAAGCTTTCTTT.

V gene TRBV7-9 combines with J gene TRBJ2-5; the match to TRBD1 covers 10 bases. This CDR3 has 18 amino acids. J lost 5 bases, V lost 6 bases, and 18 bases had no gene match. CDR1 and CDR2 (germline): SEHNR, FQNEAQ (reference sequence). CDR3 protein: CASRPHTGQGSGLETQYF. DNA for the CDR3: TGTGCCAGCAGACCCCATACGGGACAGGGGTCTGGTCTGGAGACCCAGTACTTC. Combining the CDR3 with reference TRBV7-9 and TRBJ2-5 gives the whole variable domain DTGVSQNPRHKITKRGQNVTFRCDPISEHNRLYWYRQTLGQGPEFLTYFQNEAQLEKSRLLSDRFSAERPKGSFSTLEIQRTEQGDSAMYLCASRPHTGQGSGLETQYFGPGTRLLVL.

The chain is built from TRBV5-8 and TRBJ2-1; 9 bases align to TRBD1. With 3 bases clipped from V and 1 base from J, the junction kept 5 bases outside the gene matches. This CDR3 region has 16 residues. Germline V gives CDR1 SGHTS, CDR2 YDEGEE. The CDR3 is CASSWQQGASYNEQFF. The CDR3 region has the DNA TGTGCCAGCAGCTGGCAACAGGGGGCTTCCTACAATGAGCAGTTCTTC.

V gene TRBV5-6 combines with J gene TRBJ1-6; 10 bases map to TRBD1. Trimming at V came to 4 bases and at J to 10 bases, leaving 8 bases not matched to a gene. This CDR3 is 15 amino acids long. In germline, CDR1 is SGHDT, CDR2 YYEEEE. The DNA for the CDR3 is TGTGCCAGCAGCCTGGGGACAGGGGACGGGTCACCCCTCCACTTT. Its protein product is CASSLGTGDGSPLHF.

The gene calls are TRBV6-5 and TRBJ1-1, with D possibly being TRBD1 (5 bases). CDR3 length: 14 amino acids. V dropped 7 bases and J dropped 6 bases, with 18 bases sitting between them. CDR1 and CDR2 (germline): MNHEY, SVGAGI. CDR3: CASTSGGSRAEAFF. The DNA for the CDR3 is TGTGCCAGCACCTCGGGGGGGAGTAGAGCTGAAGCTTTCTTT.

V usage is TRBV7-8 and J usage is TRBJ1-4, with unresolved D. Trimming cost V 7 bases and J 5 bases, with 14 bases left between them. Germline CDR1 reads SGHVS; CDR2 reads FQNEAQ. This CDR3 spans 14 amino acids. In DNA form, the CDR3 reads TGTGCCAGCAAAAATGCCCTTGCGAATGAAAAACTGTTTTTT. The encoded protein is CASKNALANEKLFF. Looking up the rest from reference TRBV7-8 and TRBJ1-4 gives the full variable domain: GAGVSQSPRYKVAKRGQDVALRCDPISGHVSLFWYQQALGQGPEFLTYFQNEAQLDKSGLPSDRFFAERPEGSVSTLKIQRTQQEDSAVYLCASKNALANEKLFFGSGTQLSVL.

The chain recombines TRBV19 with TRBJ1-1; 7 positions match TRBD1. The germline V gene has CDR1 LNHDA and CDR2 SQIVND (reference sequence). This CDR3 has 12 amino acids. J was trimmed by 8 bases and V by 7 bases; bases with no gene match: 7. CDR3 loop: CASTTGAWEAFF. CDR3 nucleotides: TGTGCCAGTACCACAGGGGCCTGGGAAGCTTTCTTT. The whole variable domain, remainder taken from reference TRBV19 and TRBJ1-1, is DGGITQSPKYLFRKEGQNVTLSCEQNLNHDAMYWYRQDPGQGLRLIYYSQIVNDFQKGDIAEGYSVSREKKESFPLTVTSAQKNPTAFYLCASTTGAWEAFFGQGTRLTVV.

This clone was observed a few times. CDR3 sequence (DNA): TGTGCCAGCAGCTTGGAGGCAGGGACCCATTATGGCTACACCTTC. This encodes CASSLEAGTHYGYTF. The rearrangement uses TRBV5-4 and TRBJ1-2; TRBD1 might be the D (5 bases). The CDR3 sequence is 15 residues long. Deletions cut 0 bases from V and 5 bases from J, with 14 bases between. Germline CDR1 reads SGHNT; CDR2 reads YYREEE (reference sequence).

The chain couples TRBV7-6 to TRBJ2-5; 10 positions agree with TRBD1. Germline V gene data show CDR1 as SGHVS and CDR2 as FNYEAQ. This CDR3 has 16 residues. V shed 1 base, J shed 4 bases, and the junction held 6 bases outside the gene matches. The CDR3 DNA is TGTGCCAGCAGCTTAGTTAAGGGACAGGGGAGAGAGACCCAGTACTTC. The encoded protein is CASSLVKGQGRETQYF.

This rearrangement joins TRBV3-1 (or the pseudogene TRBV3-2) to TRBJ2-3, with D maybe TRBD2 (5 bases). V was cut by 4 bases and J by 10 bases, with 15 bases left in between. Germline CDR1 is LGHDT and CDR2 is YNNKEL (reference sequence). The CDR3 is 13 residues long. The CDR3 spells CASSRAGTPAQYF. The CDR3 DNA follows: TGTGCCAGCAGCCGCGCGGGCACTCCGGCGCAGTATTTT.

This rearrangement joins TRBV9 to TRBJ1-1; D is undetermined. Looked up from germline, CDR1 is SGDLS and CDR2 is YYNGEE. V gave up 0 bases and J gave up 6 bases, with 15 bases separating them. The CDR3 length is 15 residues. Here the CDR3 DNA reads TGTGCCAGCAGCGTAGCTTCCAGCGTCGTCGCTGAAGCTTTCTTT. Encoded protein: CASSVASSVVAEAFF.

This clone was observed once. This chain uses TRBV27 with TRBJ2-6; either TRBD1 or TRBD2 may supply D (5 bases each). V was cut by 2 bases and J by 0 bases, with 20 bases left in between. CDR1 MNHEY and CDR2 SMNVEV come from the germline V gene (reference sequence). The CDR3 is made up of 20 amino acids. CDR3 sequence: CASSLRAGTLKISGANVLTF. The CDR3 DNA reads TGTGCCAGCAGTTTAAGGGCCGGGACCCTAAAGATCTCTGGGGCCAACGTCCTGACTTTC.

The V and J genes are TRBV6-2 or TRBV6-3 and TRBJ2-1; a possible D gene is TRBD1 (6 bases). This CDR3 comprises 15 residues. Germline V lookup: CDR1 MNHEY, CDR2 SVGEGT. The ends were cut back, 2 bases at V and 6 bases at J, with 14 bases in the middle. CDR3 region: CASSYRDTAINEQFF. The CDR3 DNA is TGTGCCAGCAGTTACAGGGACACTGCAATCAATGAGCAGTTCTTC.

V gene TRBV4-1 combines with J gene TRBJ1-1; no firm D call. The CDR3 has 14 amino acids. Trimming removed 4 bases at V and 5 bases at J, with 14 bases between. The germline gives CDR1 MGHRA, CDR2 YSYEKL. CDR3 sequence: CASSPGSGGTEAFF. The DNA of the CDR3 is TGCGCCAGCAGCCCGGGTAGCGGAGGGACTGAAGCTTTCTTT.

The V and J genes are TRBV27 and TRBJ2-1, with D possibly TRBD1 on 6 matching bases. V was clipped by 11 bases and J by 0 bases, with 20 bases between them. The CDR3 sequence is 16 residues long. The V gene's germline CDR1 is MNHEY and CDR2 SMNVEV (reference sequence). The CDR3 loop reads CASPFEGESSYNEQFF. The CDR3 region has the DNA TGTGCCTCCCCATTTGAGGGGGAGAGCTCCTACAATGAGCAGTTCTTC.

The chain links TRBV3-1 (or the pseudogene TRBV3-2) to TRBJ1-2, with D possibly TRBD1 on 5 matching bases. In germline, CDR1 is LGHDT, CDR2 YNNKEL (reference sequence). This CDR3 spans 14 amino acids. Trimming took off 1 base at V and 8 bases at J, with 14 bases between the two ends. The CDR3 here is CASSQGVRVEGYTF. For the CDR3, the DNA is TGTGCCAGCAGCCAAGGGGTCAGGGTGGAGGGCTACACCTTC.

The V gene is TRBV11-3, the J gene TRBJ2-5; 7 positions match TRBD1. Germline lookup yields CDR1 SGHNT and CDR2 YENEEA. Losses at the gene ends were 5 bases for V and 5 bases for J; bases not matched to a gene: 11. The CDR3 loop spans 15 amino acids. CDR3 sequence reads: CASSLGRGIWETQYF. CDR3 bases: TGTGCCAGCAGCCTGGGCAGGGGGATTTGGGAGACCCAGTACTTC.

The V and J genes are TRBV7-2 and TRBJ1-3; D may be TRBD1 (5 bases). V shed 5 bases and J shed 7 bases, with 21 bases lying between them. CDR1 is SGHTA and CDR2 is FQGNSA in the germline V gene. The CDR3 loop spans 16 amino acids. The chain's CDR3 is CASSPRGPGTPNTIYF. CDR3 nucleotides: TGTGCCAGCAGCCCTAGGGGACCGGGAACACCGAACACCATATATTTT.

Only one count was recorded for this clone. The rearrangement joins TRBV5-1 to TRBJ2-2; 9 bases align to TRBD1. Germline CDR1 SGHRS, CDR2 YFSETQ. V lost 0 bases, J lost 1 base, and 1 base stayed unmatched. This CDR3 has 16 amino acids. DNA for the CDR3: TGCGCCAGCAGCTTGGCGGGACAGGGGAACACCGGGGAGCTGTTTTTT. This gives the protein CASSLAGQGNTGELFF.

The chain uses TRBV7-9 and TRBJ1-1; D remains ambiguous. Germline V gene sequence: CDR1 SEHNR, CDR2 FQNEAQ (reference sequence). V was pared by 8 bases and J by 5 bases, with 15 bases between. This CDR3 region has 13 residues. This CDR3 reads CASGDAGGTEAFF. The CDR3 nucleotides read TGTGCCAGCGGGGATGCGGGAGGAACTGAAGCTTTCTTT.

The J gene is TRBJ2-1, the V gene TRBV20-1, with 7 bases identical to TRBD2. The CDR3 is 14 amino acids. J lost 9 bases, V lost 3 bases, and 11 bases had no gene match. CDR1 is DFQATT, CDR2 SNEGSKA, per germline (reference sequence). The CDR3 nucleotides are TGCAGTGCTAGTTCCAGCGGGGCCTTGGTTGAGCAGTTCTTC. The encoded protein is CSASSSGALVEQFF.

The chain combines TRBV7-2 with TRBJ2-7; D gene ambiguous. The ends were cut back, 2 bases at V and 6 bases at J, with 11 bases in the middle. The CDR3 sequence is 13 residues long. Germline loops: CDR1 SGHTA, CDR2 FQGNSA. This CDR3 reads CASSLYRVGEQYF. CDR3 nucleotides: TGTGCCAGCAGCTTATATAGGGTCGGCGAGCAGTACTTC.

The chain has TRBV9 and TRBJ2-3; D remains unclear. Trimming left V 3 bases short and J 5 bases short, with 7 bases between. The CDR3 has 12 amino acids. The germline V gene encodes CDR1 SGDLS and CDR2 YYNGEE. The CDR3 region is CASSERIDTQYF. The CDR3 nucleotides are TGTGCCAGCAGCGAACGTATAGATACGCAGTATTTT.

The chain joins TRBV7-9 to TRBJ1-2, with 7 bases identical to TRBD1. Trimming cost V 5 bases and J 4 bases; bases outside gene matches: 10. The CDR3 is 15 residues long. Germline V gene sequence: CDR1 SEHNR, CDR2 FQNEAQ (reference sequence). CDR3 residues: CASSPRDRVGYGYTF. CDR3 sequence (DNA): TGTGCCAGCAGCCCCCGAGACAGGGTCGGCTATGGCTACACCTTC.

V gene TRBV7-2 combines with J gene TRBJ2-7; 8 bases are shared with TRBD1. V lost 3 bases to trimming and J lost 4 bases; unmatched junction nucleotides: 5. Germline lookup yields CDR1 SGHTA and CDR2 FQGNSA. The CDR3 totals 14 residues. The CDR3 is CASSFGQGGYEQYF. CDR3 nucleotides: TGTGCCAGCAGCTTTGGACAGGGCGGGTACGAGCAGTACTTC.